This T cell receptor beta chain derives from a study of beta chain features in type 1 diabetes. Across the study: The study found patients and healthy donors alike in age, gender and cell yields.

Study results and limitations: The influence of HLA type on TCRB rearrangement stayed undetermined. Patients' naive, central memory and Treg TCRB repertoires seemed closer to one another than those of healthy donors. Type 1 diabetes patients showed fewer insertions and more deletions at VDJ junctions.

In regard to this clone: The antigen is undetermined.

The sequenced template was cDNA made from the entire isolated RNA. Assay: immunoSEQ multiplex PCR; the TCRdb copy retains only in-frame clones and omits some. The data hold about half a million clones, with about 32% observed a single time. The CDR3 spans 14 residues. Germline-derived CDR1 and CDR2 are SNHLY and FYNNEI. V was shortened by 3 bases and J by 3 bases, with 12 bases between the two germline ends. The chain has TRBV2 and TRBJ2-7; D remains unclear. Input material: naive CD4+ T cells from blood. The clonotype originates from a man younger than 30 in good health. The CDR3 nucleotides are TGTGCCAGCAGTGAGTTTTTGGTCAACTACGAGCAGTACTTC. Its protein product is CASSEFLVNYEQYF.